These 17 T cell receptor beta chains came from one sample sequenced in a study of T cell responses to AZD1222 COVID-19 vaccine. Clones were read by immunoSEQ multiplex PCR, and TCRdb kept only the in-frame ones, dropping some. The sample consists of about 160,000 clones, 70% to 90% of them appearing once. The input for sequencing was peripheral blood, taken 28 days after the second AZD1222 dose. These receptors were obtained from an adult who received the AZD1222 COVID-19 vaccine.

The chain links TRBV7-2 to TRBJ1-6; D is unresolved. V was pared by 4 bases and J by 6 bases, with 7 bases between. This CDR3 has 13 residues. Germline V gives CDR1 SGHTA, CDR2 FQGNSA. CDR3 protein: CASSSLVNSPLHF. The CDR3 bases are TGTGCCAGCAGCTCTTTGGTTAATTCACCCCTCCACTTT.

This rearrangement joins TRBV7-8 to TRBJ2-1, with D tentatively TRBD1 (6 bases). Germline loops: CDR1 SGHVS, CDR2 FQNEAQ. This CDR3 has 14 residues. The V end was cut by 2 bases, the J end by 10 bases, with 15 bases between. The CDR3 is CASSLSVGALEQFF. The DNA of the CDR3 is TGTGCCAGCAGCTTATCCGTGGGGGCACTAGAGCAGTTCTTC.

The chain links TRBV9 to TRBJ2-1, with D perhaps matching TRBD2 (5 bases). This CDR3 has 15 residues. V shed 0 bases and J shed 6 bases, with 13 bases lying between them. Germline V gene data show CDR1 as SGDLS and CDR2 as YYNGEE. This CDR3 reads CASSVVFSAGNEQFF. DNA of the CDR3: TGTGCCAGCAGCGTAGTTTTCAGTGCGGGCAATGAGCAGTTCTTC. The entire variable domain, with the rest obtained from reference TRBV9 and TRBJ2-1, is as follows: DSGVTQTPKHLITATGQRVTLRCSPRSGDLSVYWYQQSLDQGLQFLIQYYNGEERAKGNILERFSAQQFPDLHSELNLSSLELGDSALYFCASSVVFSAGNEQFFGPGTRLTVL.

The chain uses TRBV6-6 and TRBJ1-2; possible D gene TRBD1, 5 bases. Germline CDR1 and CDR2: MNHNY and SVGAGI (reference sequence). CDR3 size: 15 residues. V lost 5 bases to trimming and J lost 4 bases, with 17 bases between them. The DNA for the CDR3 is TGTGCCAGCAGTCGTACCGGGACTCGTAGCTATGGCTACACCTTC. Translated: CASSRTGTRSYGYTF.

The V and J genes are TRBV27 and TRBJ1-2; TRBD1 is a possible D gene (5 bases). Germline lookup yields CDR1 MNHEY and CDR2 SMNVEV (reference sequence). CDR3 size: 11 residues. The V end was cut by 7 bases, the J end by 8 bases, with 11 bases between. The CDR3 nucleotides read TGTGCCAGCAAAGGGGTCTTAGGCTACACCTTC. Protein sequence: CASKGVLGYTF.

The V gene is TRBV21-1, the J gene TRBJ2-7; the DNA was not used to check the table's D call, TRBD2. TRBV21-1 is annotated as a pseudogene. The CDR3 is made up of 18 amino acids. This CDR3 is CASSKPFLLAGRTYEQYF. The CDR3 coding sequence is TGTGCCAGCAGCAAACCCTTTCTACTAGCGGGGCGAACCTACGAGCAGTACTTC.

The V call is TRBV7-2, the J call TRBJ1-5; TRBD1 agrees at 7 bases. CDR3 length: 15 amino acids. Trimming removed 1 base from V and 0 bases from J; junction bases left unmatched: 0. Germline lookup yields CDR1 SGHTA and CDR2 FQGNSA. CDR3 protein: CASSLDRGSNQPQHF. The CDR3 DNA sequence: TGTGCCAGCAGCTTAGACAGGGGTAGCAATCAGCCCCAGCATTTT. Together with reference TRBV7-2 and TRBJ1-5, the CDR3 gives the full variable domain: GAGVSQSPSNKVTEKGKDVELRCDPISGHTALYWYRQSLGQGLEFLIYFQGNSAPDKSGLPSDRFSAERTGGSVSTLTIQRTQQEDSAVYLCASSLDRGSNQPQHFGDGTRLSIL.

The V and J genes are TRBV12-3 or TRBV12-4 and TRBJ1-2; 8 bases fit TRBD1. Trimming cost V 6 bases and J 7 bases; bases outside gene matches: 7. CDR3 length equals 13 residues. This CDR3 reads CASRQRTGSGYTF. CDR3 nucleotides: TGTGCCAGCAGACAACGGACAGGGTCTGGCTACACCTTC.

The V call is TRBV2, the J call TRBJ1-2; 7 bases are shared with TRBD1. The germline V gene has CDR1 SNHLY and CDR2 FYNNEI. The CDR3 extends over 15 amino acids. Trimming cost V 2 bases and J 0 bases; bases outside gene matches: 3. In nucleotides, the CDR3 is TGTGCCAGCAGTGAAATCGGGACAGCTAACTATGGCTACACCTTC. Amino acids: CASSEIGTANYGYTF.

V usage is TRBV2 and J usage is TRBJ2-2; 8 bases line up with TRBD1. Germline trimming cut 6 bases from V and 0 bases from J; bases unmatched to any gene: 0. The CDR3 loop spans 14 amino acids. The germline gives CDR1 SNHLY, CDR2 FYNNEI. CDR3 sequence: CASRQGANTGELFF. Here the CDR3 DNA reads TGTGCCAGCAGACAGGGGGCGAACACCGGGGAGCTGTTTTTT.

This chain connects TRBV2 to TRBJ1-5; 7 nucleotides agree with TRBD1. Unmatched junction bases numbered 4, after V lost 5 bases and J lost 6 bases. The germline gives CDR1 SNHLY, CDR2 FYNNEI. The CDR3 consists of 13 residues. As DNA, the CDR3 is TGTGCCAGCAGTTTGACAGGGAGTCAGCCCCAGCATTTT. This sequence encodes CASSLTGSQPQHF.

The chain is built from TRBV5-5 and TRBJ1-2; 7 positions match TRBD1. CDR3 length: 17 residues. Germline CDR1 is SGHKS and CDR2 is YYEKEE (reference sequence). Trimming took 0 bases from V and 4 from J; bases not matched to a gene: 12. This chain's CDR3 is CASSLALRGARGYGYTF. The CDR3 DNA is TGTGCCAGCAGCTTGGCCCTCAGGGGGGCGCGAGGCTATGGCTACACCTTC.

With respect to this clone: Additional DNA sequences in this sample encode the identical CDR3. This rearrangement joins TRBV3-1 (or the pseudogene TRBV3-2) to TRBJ1-5; TRBD1 might be the D (6 bases). V lost 2 bases to trimming and J lost 7 bases, with 24 bases between them. Germline V gene sequence: CDR1 LGHDT, CDR2 YNNKEL (reference sequence). The CDR3 loop spans 18 amino acids. The CDR3 sequence: CASSQRALGGGLHQPQHF. The DNA of the CDR3 is TGTGCCAGCAGCCAAAGGGCCCTTGGCGGGGGGCTCCACCAGCCCCAGCATTTT.

V is TRBV10-2 and J is TRBJ2-1; perhaps TRBD1 as D (6 bases). The V gene's germline CDR1 is WSHSY and CDR2 SAAADI. CDR3 length equals 13 residues. V was clipped by 7 bases and J by 4 bases, with 11 bases between them. In DNA, the CDR3 is TGCGCCAGCACGGGTCAGGGGTACAATGAGCAGTTCTTC. It translates to CASTGQGYNEQFF.

This chain connects TRBV6-5 to TRBJ1-1; 8 nucleotides agree with TRBD1. Losses at the gene ends were 5 bases for V and 3 bases for J; bases not matched to a gene: 5. The CDR3 runs 14 residues. CDR1 is MNHEY and CDR2 is SVGAGI in the germline V gene. This CDR3 is CASSLSRGHTEAFF. The CDR3 bases are TGTGCCAGCAGTCTATCCAGGGGGCACACTGAAGCTTTCTTT.

The chain carries TRBV5-1 and TRBJ1-2; a possible D gene is TRBD1 (5 bases). Germline lookup yields CDR1 SGHRS and CDR2 YFSETQ. The V end lost 4 bases, the J end lost 7 bases, and 23 bases lay between the germline ends. This CDR3 region has 16 residues. The CDR3 sequence is CASSLTDRQKIIGYTF. CDR3 DNA: TGCGCCAGCAGCCTAACCGATCGACAGAAGATTATTGGCTACACCTTC.

The chain carries TRBV5-1 and TRBJ2-7, with D maybe TRBD2 (5 bases). V was trimmed by 4 bases and J by 2 bases, leaving 10 bases between them. The CDR3 runs 13 residues. Germline lookup yields CDR1 SGHRS and CDR2 YFSETQ. CDR3 amino acids: CASSGDGAYEQYF. The CDR3 DNA sequence: TGCGCCAGCAGCGGCGACGGGGCCTACGAGCAGTACTTC.